This TCR beta chain was profiled in a study of blood T cell repertoires in COVID-19. As handled by the study authors: Reference gene primer amplification gave nucleated cell count estimates. Here immunoSEQ multiplex PCR was the method, and the copy in TCRdb shows in-frame clones only, minus some. V and J calls and clone size follow that table, whereas D and trimming were derived from the DNA. The data show about 130,000 clones, 85% seen once. The CDR3 has 17 residues. V was cut by 0 bases and J by 3 bases, with 18 bases left in between. Germline CDR1 SGHRS, CDR2 YFSETQ. V gene TRBV5-1 combines with J gene TRBJ1-1; tentatively, D is TRBD1 (6 bases). The TCR originated in a man older than 75 with active or convalescent COVID-19. Specimen: peripheral blood. The DNA of the CDR3 is TGCGCCAGCAGCTTGGTAGGGGGGGGCCGAGGTTACACTGAAGCTTTCTTT. Encoded protein: CASSLVGGGRGYTEAFF. The variable domain in full, completed from reference TRBV5-1 and TRBJ1-1, reads KAGVTQTPRYLIKTRGQQVTLSCSPISGHRSVSWYQQTPGQGLQFLFEYFSETQRNKGNFPGRFSGRQFSNSRSEMNVSTLELGDSALYLCASSLVGGGRGYTEAFFGQGTRLTVV.